The 24 T cell receptor beta chains listed next were all sequenced from one sample in a study of blood T cell repertoires in COVID-19. Clones were read by immunoSEQ multiplex PCR, and TCRdb kept only the in-frame ones, dropping some. The table lists under 250,000 clones, about 85% of them singletons. The sequenced sample consisted of peripheral blood. All receptors derive from a man aged 25-45 years who had recovered from COVID-19.

This sequence joins TRBV7-2 and TRBJ1-2; unclear D gene. Trimming removed 1 base from V and 0 bases from J, with 9 bases in between. The CDR3 is 15 amino acids. From germline, CDR1 is SGHTA and CDR2 FQGNSA. CDR3 amino acids: CASSLVGSTNYGYTF. The CDR3 DNA sequence: TGTGCCAGCAGCTTAGTGGGCAGCACTAACTATGGCTACACCTTC.

J is TRBJ2-5 and V is TRBV18, with 7 bases matching TRBD1. With 5 bases clipped from V and 5 bases from J, the junction kept 11 bases outside the gene matches. The CDR3 extends over 15 amino acids. Germline-derived CDR1 and CDR2 are KGHSH and LQKENI. CDR3 coding DNA: TGTGCCAGCTCATCGAGACAGGGAGATATGGAGACCCAGTACTTC. Translated, it gives CASSSRQGDMETQYF. The variable domain in full, completed from reference TRBV18 and TRBJ2-5, reads NAGVMQNPRHLVRRRGQEARLRCSPMKGHSHVYWYRQLPEEGLKFMVYLQKENIIDESGMPKERFSAEFPKEGPSILRIQQVVRGDSAAYFCASSSRQGDMETQYFGPGTRLLVL.

The chain carries TRBV6-6 and TRBJ1-4, with TRBD1 matching over 10 bases. J gave up 5 bases and V 5 bases, and 5 bases lay outside the gene matches. This CDR3 spans 15 amino acids. Germline CDR1 reads MNHNY; CDR2 reads SVGAGI (reference sequence). The CDR3: CASSRGTGVNEKLFF. DNA of the CDR3: TGTGCCAGCAGTCGGGGGACAGGGGTGAATGAAAAACTGTTTTTT.

The rearrangement links TRBV7-3 to TRBJ2-3; 7 nucleotides line up with TRBD2. Germline CDR1 and CDR2: SGHTA and FQGTGA. The V segment lost 4 bases and the J segment 5 bases; nucleotides outside the gene matches: 6. This CDR3 comprises 14 residues. The DNA of the CDR3 is TGTGCCAGCAGCTCGGGGGGAAAGGAAGATACGCAGTATTTT. Translating it yields CASSSGGKEDTQYF.

The rearrangement links TRBV5-5 to TRBJ1-2; D gene uncertain. CDR1 and CDR2 from the germline V gene are SGHKS and YYEKEE (reference sequence). V lost 1 base, J lost 3 bases, and 25 bases lay in between. The CDR3 has 19 residues. This CDR3 reads CASSLKGAGRPTLDYGYTF. CDR3 DNA sequence: TGTGCCAGCAGCTTGAAAGGTGCGGGAAGGCCCACCCTTGACTATGGCTACACCTTC.

The V call is TRBV15, the J call TRBJ2-2; 10 bases are shared with TRBD2. The V gene's germline CDR1 is LNHNV and CDR2 YYDKDF (reference sequence). The ends lost 4 bases at V and 7 bases at J; junction bases unmatched: 3. CDR3 length: 14 residues. CDR3 residues: CATSTRTSGGELFF. CDR3 nucleotides: TGTGCCACCAGCACCAGGACTAGCGGCGGGGAGCTGTTTTTT.

The J gene is TRBJ2-7, the V gene TRBV18, with 10 bases that match TRBD1. Germline V gives CDR1 KGHSH, CDR2 LQKENI. Germline trimming cut 3 bases from V and 7 bases from J; bases unmatched to any gene: 6. This CDR3 has 14 amino acids. CDR3 loop: CASSPRQGAGEQYF. CDR3 in DNA: TGTGCCAGCTCACCCCGACAGGGGGCAGGTGAGCAGTACTTC.

The chain uses TRBV5-1 and TRBJ2-6, with 11 bases aligning to TRBD1. Germline V CDR1 and CDR2: SGHRS, YFSETQ. Losses at the gene ends were 3 bases for V and 4 bases for J; bases not matched to a gene: 3. CDR3 length: 16 amino acids. Here the CDR3 DNA reads TGCGCCAGCAGCTGGACAGGGGGCCCCGGGGCCAACGTCCTGACTTTC. It is translated as CASSWTGGPGANVLTF.

The V and J genes are TRBV18 and TRBJ1-3; no reliable D call. The CDR3 consists of 12 residues. CDR1 and CDR2 from the germline V gene are KGHSH and LQKENI. V lost 2 bases and J lost 9, with 8 bases in between. The DNA for the CDR3 is TGTGCCAGCTCACCAGAGGTCGCCACCATATATTTT. Protein product: CASSPEVATIYF.

The chain links TRBV7-9 to TRBJ2-2; weak D call: TRBD1 (5 bases). The CDR3 runs to 16 residues. In germline, CDR1 is SEHNR, CDR2 FQNEAQ (reference sequence). Deletions cut 6 bases from V and 0 bases from J, with 14 bases between. CDR3 sequence: CASSKPGLANTGELFF. Here the CDR3 DNA reads TGTGCCAGCAGTAAGCCAGGGCTTGCGAACACCGGGGAGCTGTTTTTT. Full variable domain (outside the CDR3, taken from reference TRBV7-9 and TRBJ2-2): DTGVSQNPRHKITKRGQNVTFRCDPISEHNRLYWYRQTLGQGPEFLTYFQNEAQLEKSRLLSDRFSAERPKGSFSTLEIQRTEQGDSAMYLCASSKPGLANTGELFFGEGSRLTVL.

This clone was detected only once. This chain connects TRBV2 to TRBJ1-6; 7 bases map to TRBD1. CDR3 size: 15 residues. CDR1 is SNHLY, CDR2 FYNNEI, per germline. With 2 bases clipped from V and 9 bases from J, the junction kept 7 bases outside the gene matches. The CDR3 spells CASSEQGGGSSPLHF. Written as DNA, the CDR3 is TGTGCCAGCAGTGAACAGGGGGGAGGTAGTTCACCCCTCCACTTT.

This clone was detected only once. The gene calls are TRBV10-2 and TRBJ1-5; D not certain. This CDR3 has 13 amino acids. The V and J ends lost 6 bases and 4 bases respectively, with 10 bases between them. Germline loops: CDR1 WSHSY, CDR2 SAAADI. Written as DNA, the CDR3 is TGCGCCAGCAGCGCCGCGGGTAATCAGCCCCAGCATTTT. As protein: CASSAAGNQPQHF.

The V and J genes are TRBV7-2 and TRBJ2-3; TRBD2 is a possible D gene (6 bases). The V end was cut by 5 bases, the J end by 2 bases, with 17 bases between. The CDR3 spans 16 residues. CDR1 SGHTA and CDR2 FQGNSA come from the germline V gene. CDR3 bases: TGTGCCAGCAGCGTAACTCCGGGAGCCCCCACAGATACGCAGTATTTT. Encoded protein: CASSVTPGAPTDTQYF.

This clone was found once. J is TRBJ2-6 and V is TRBV7-3, with D perhaps TRBD1 (6 bases). Trimming stripped 5 bases from V and 1 base from J, with 18 bases between. The CDR3 runs 18 residues. Germline CDR1 reads SGHTA; CDR2 reads FQGTGA. The CDR3, as DNA: TGTGCCAGCAGCCCGCAGAGGGCAGGGGCTTCTGGGGCCAACGTCCTGACTTTC. Its protein is CASSPQRAGASGANVLTF.

The CDR3 is CASSQEGPYEQYF. CDR3 DNA sequence: TGTGCCAGCAGCCAAGAGGGCCCCTACGAGCAGTACTTC. The chain carries TRBV4-2 and TRBJ2-7; no clear D gene. Germline lookup yields CDR1 LGHNA and CDR2 YNFKEQ. The CDR3 is 13 amino acids. With 0 bases removed from V and 2 bases from J, the gap between germline ends came to 5 bases.

The rearrangement uses TRBV5-1 and TRBJ1-2; 9 bases agree with TRBD1. The CDR3 is 17 amino acids. The germline V gene has CDR1 SGHRS and CDR2 YFSETQ. The V segment lost 2 bases and the J segment 5 bases; nucleotides outside the gene matches: 13. The chain's CDR3 is CASSFGTGTPTGYGYTF. CDR3 nucleotide sequence: TGCGCCAGCAGCTTCGGGACAGGGACTCCCACCGGGTATGGCTACACCTTC. Based on the CDR3 plus reference TRBV5-1 and TRBJ1-2, the full variable domain is KAGVTQTPRYLIKTRGQQVTLSCSPISGHRSVSWYQQTPGQGLQFLFEYFSETQRNKGNFPGRFSGRQFSNSRSEMNVSTLELGDSALYLCASSFGTGTPTGYGYTFGSGTRLTVV.

The rearrangement uses TRBV6-6 and TRBJ2-1, with a tentative D call TRBD2 (6 bases). V was pared by 2 bases and J by 4 bases, with 15 bases between. CDR1 and CDR2 (germline): MNHNY, SVGAGI (reference sequence). The CDR3 contains 16 residues. The CDR3 protein is CASSYGRPPLYNEQFF. Here the CDR3 DNA reads TGTGCCAGCAGTTACGGGAGGCCACCACTATACAATGAGCAGTTCTTC.

The chain links TRBV10-1 to TRBJ2-2; D may be TRBD1 (5 bases). The V and J ends lost 6 bases and 2 bases respectively, with 10 bases between them. The CDR3 consists of 14 residues. The germline V gene encodes CDR1 WNHNN and CDR2 SYGVQD (reference sequence). In nucleotides, the CDR3 is TGCGCCAGCAGAGAACAGGAAAACACCGGGGAGCTGTTTTTT. The encoded protein is CASREQENTGELFF.

Concerning this clone: Germline and junction disagree at one end, which may indicate a read error. Other nucleotide sequences in the sample specify the same CDR3. The chain carries TRBV7-2 and TRBJ2-7, with D perhaps TRBD1 (5 bases). CDR1 SGHTA and CDR2 FQGNSA come from the germline V gene. This CDR3 has 13 residues. In DNA form, the CDR3 reads TGTGCCAGCAGCTTGAAGGGGTCCTACGAACAGTACTTC. This encodes CASSLKGSYEQYF.

The chain combines TRBV7-3 with TRBJ2-3, with 10 nucleotides matching TRBD1. The V and J ends lost 5 bases and 6 bases, in that order; junction bases with no gene match: 8. CDR3 length: 15 residues. From germline, CDR1 is SGHTA and CDR2 FQGTGA. CDR3 sequence (DNA): TGTGCCAGCAGCCTCCGACAGGGGGCCACGGATACGCAGTATTTT. Amino acids: CASSLRQGATDTQYF.

In DNA, the CDR3 is TGCGCCAGCAAACCGGGACAGTATAATTCACCCCTCCACTTT. Residues: CASKPGQYNSPLHF. The V call is TRBV10-2, the J call TRBJ1-6, with 7 nucleotides matching TRBD1. This CDR3 spans 14 amino acids. Germline CDR1 and CDR2: WSHSY and SAAADI. V lost 7 bases, J lost 4 bases, and 4 bases stayed unmatched.

In its sample, this clone is medium-sized (0.01 to 0.1%). The genes are TRBV7-4 and TRBJ2-7; tentative D call: TRBD2 (6 bases). Between the trimmed V and J ends, which lost 0 bases and 1 base, there was a span of 10 bases. The CDR3 extends over 15 amino acids. Per the germline V gene, CDR1 is SGHVT and CDR2 is SQSDAQ. CDR3 in DNA: TGTGCCAGCAGCTTAGCGGGGGGACCTTCCTACGAGCAGTACGTC. Translated, it gives CASSLAGGPSYEQYV.

The chain uses TRBV29-1 and TRBJ1-1; TRBD1 might be the D (5 bases). The ends were cut back, 4 bases at V and 5 bases at J, with 29 bases in the middle. Per the germline V gene, CDR1 is SQVTM and CDR2 is ANQGSEA. The length of the CDR3 is 18 residues. This CDR3 reads CSVVEGRVGRVLGTEAFF. The CDR3 bases are TGCAGCGTTGTTGAAGGTCGAGTGGGCAGGGTATTGGGTACTGAAGCTTTCTTT.

The chain uses TRBV2 and TRBJ1-3, with D possibly being TRBD1 (6 bases). Germline V gene data show CDR1 as SNHLY and CDR2 as FYNNEI. The CDR3 runs 15 residues. Deletions cut 5 bases from V and 2 bases from J, with 13 bases between. CDR3 DNA sequence: TGTGCCAGCAGTATAGATACAGGGACTGGAAACACCATATATTTT. This sequence encodes CASSIDTGTGNTIYF. Full variable domain (missing parts from reference TRBV2 and TRBJ1-3): EPEVTQTPSHQVTQMGQEVILRCVPISNHLYFYWYRQILGQKVEFLVSFYNNEISEKSEIFDDQFSVERPDGSNFTLKIRSTKLEDSAMYFCASSIDTGTGNTIYFGEGSWLTVV.